This T cell receptor (beta chain) originates from a study of cytomegalovirus exposure and HLA in healthy donors. Study-level points and caveats: The authors enumerated 164 TCR beta chains as linked to cytomegalovirus. Analysis performed later showed TCR beta chains linked to HLA being more clonally expanded than equally common others.

A word on this clone: Its antigen remains unknown.

The primer mix had 60 Vbeta and 13 Jbeta primers. This table comes from immunoSEQ multiplex PCR, and its TCRdb copy is limited to in-frame clones, with some not included. The sample shows some 160,000 clones, 65% to 80% of them seen only once. Trimming stripped 1 base from V and 2 bases from J, with 3 bases between. The CDR3 runs to 12 residues. Germline CDR1 is SGHNT and CDR2 is YYREEE (reference sequence). This sequence joins TRBV5-4 and TRBJ2-5; D unclear. The sequenced sample was PBMCs. This receptor was taken from a woman between 40 and 55 years old in good health and CMV-seronegative. The CDR3 DNA reads TGTGCCAGCAGCTTGCTACAAGAGACCCAGTACTTC. The encoded protein is CASSLLQETQYF.